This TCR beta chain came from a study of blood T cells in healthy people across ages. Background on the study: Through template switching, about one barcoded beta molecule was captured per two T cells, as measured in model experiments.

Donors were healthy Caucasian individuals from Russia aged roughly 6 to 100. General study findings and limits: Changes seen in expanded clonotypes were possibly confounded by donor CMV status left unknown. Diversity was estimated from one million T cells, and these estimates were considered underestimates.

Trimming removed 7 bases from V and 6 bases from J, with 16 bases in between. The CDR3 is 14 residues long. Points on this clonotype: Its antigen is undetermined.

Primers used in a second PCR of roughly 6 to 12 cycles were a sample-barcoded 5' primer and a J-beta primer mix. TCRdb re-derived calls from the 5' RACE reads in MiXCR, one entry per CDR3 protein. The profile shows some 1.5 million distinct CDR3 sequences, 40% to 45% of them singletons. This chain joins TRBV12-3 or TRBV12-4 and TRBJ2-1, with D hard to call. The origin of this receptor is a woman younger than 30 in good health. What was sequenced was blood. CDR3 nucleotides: TGTGCCAGCACCGATAGGGAACTTTTCAATGAGCAGTTCTTC. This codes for CASTDRELFNEQFF.